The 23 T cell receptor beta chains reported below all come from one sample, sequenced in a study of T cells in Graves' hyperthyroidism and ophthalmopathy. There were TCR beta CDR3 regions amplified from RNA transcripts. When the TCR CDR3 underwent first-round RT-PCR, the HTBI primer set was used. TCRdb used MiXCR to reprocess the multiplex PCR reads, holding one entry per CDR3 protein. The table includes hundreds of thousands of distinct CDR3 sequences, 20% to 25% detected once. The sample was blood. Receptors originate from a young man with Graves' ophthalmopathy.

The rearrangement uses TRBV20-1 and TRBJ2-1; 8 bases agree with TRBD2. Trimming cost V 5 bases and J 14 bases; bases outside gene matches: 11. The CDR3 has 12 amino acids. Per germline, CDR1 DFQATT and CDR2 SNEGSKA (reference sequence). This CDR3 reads CSAPSDSGEEFF. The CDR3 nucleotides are TGCAGTGCTCCTTCGGATAGCGGGGAGGAGTTCTTC.

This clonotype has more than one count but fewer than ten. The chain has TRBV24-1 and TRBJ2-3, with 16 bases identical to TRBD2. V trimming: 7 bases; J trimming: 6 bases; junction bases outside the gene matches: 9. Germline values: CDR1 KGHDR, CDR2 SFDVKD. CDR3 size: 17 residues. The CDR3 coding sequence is TGTGCCACCAGCTTCCCGGGACTAGCGGGAGGGCAGGATACGCAGTATTTT. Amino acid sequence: CATSFPGLAGGQDTQYF.

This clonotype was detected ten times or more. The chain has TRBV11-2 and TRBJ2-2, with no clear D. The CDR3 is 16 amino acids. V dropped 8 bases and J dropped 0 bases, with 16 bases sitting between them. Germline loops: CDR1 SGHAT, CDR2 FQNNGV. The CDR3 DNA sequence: TGTGCCAGCTGGGTGGCTATCACTGCGAACACCGGGGAGCTGTTTTTT. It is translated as CASWVAITANTGELFF.

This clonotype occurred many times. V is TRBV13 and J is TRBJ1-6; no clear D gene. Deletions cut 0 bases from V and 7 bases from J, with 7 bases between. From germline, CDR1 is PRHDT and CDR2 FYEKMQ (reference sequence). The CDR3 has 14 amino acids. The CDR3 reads CASSLGVRNSPLHF. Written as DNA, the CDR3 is TGTGCCAGCAGCTTAGGCGTACGAAATTCACCCCTCCACTTT.

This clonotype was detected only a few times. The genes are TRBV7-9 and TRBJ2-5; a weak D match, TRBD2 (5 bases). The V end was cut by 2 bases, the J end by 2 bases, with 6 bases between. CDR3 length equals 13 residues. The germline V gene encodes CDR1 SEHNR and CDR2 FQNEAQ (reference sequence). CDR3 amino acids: CASSLWEQETQYF. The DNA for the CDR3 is TGTGCCAGCAGCTTATGGGAGCAAGAGACCCAGTACTTC.

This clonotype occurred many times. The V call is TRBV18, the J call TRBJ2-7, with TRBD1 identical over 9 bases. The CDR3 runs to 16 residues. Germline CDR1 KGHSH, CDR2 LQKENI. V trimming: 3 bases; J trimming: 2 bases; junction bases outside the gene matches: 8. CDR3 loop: CASSPPGQGSPYEQYF. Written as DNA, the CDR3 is TGTGCCAGCTCACCGCCCGGACAGGGGAGCCCCTACGAGCAGTACTTC.

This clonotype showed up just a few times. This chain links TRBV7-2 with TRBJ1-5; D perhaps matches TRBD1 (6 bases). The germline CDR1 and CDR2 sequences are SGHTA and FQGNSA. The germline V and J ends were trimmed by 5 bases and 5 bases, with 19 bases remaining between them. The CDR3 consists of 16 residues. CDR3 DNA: TGTGCCAGCAGCAACGGACCAGGGGATCCCCATCAGCCCCAGCATTTT. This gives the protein CASSNGPGDPHQPQHF.

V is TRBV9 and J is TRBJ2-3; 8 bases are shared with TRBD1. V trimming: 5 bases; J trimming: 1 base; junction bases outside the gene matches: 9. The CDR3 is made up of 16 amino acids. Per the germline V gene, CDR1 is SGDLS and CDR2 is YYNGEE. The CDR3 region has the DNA TGTGCCAGCAGTTCGTGGGGGACAGGCCGCACAGATACGCAGTATTTT. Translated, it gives CASSSWGTGRTDTQYF.

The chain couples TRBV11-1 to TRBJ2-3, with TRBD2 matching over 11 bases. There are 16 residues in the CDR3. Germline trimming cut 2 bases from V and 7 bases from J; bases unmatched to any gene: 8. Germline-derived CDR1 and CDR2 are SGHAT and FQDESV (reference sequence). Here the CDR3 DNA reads TGTGCCAGCAGCTTATTCACTAGCGGGAGTTCAAATACGCAGTATTTT. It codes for CASSLFTSGSSNTQYF.

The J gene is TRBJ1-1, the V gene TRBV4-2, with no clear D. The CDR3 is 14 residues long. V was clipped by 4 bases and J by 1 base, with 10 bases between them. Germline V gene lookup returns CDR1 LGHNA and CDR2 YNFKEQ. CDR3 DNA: TGTGCCAGCAGCCGGGATCCGGAGAACACTGAAGCTTTCTTT. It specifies CASSRDPENTEAFF.

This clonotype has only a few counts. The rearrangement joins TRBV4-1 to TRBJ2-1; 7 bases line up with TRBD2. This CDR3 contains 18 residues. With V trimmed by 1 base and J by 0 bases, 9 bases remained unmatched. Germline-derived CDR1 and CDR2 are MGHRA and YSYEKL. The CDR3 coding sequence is TGCGCCAGCAGCCAAGGATCCATGTGGGACTACTCCTACAATGAGCAGTTCTTC. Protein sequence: CASSQGSMWDYSYNEQFF.

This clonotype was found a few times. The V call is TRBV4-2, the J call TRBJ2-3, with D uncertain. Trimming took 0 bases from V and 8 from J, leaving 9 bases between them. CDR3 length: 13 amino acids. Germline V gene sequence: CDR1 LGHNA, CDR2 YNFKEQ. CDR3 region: CASSQEVQLTQYF. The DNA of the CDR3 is TGTGCCAGCAGCCAAGAAGTCCAACTTACGCAGTATTTT.

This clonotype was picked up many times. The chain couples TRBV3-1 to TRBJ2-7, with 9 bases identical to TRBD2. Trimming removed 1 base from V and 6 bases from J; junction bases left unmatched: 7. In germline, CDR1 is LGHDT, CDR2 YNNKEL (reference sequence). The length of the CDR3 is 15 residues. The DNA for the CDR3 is TGTGCCAGCAGCCAAGCGGCAGCGGGAGGAGGCGAGCAGTACTTC. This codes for CASSQAAAGGGEQYF.

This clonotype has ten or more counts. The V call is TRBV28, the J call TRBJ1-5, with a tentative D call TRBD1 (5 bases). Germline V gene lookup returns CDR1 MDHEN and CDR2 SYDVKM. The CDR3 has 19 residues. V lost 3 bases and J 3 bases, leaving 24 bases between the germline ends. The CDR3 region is CASSFTRMAAGRLNQPQHF. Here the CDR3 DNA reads TGTGCCAGCAGTTTTACAAGGATGGCCGCAGGGAGACTCAATCAGCCCCAGCATTTT.

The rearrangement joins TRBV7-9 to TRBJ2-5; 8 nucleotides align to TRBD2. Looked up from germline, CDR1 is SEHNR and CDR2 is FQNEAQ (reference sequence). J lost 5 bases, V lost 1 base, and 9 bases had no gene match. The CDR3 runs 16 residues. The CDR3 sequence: CASSLVGAGARETQYF. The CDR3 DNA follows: TGTGCCAGCAGCTTAGTCGGAGCGGGAGCACGCGAGACCCAGTACTTC.

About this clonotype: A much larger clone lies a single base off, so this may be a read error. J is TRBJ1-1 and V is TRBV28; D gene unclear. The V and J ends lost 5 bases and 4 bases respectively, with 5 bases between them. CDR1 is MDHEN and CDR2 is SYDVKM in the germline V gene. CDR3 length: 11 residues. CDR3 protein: CASSTRTEAFF. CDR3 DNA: TGTGCCAGCAGTACCCGCACTGAAGCTTTCTTT.

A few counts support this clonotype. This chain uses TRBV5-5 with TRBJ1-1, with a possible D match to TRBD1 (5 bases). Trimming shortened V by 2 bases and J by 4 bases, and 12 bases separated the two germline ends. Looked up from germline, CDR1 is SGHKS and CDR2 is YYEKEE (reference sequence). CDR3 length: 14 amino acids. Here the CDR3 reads CASSLRGPGTEAFF. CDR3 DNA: TGTGCCAGCAGCTTAAGGGGCCCGGGCACTGAAGCTTTCTTT.

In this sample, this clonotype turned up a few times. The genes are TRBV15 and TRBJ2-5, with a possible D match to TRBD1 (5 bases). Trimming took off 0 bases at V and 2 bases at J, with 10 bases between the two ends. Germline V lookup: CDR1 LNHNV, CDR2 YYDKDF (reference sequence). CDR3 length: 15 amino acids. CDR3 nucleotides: TGTGCCACCAGCAGAGATAGGGCAGGGCAAGAGACCCAGTACTTC. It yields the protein CATSRDRAGQETQYF.

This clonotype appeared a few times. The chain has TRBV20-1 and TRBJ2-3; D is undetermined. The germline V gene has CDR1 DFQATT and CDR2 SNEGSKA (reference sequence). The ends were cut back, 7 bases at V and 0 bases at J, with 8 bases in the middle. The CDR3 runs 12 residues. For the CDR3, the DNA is TGCAGTGTTCCTGGTAGCACAGATACGCAGTATTTT. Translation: CSVPGSTDTQYF.

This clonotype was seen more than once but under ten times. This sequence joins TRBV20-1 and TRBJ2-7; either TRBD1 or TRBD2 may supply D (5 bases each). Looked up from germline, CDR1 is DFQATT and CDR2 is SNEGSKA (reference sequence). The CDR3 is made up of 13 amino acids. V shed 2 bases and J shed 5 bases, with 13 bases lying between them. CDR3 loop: CSARRGVGDEQYF. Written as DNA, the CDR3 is TGCAGTGCTAGAAGAGGGGTTGGTGACGAGCAGTACTTC.

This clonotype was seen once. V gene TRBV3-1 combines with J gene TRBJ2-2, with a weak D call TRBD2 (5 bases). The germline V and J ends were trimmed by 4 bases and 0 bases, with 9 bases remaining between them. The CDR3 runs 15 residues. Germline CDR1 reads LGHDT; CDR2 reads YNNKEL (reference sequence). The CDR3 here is CASSPLLANTGELFF. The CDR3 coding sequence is TGTGCCAGCAGCCCGCTACTAGCGAACACCGGGGAGCTGTTTTTT.

CDR3 in amino acids: CASGLYNRPGSATNEKLFF. The CDR3 DNA sequence: TGTGCTAGTGGTTTGTATAACCGGCCGGGTTCGGCAACTAATGAAAAACTGTTTTTT. The chain uses TRBV12-5 and TRBJ1-4; D gene unclear. V gave up 2 bases and J gave up 0 bases, with 19 bases separating them. The CDR3 is 19 residues long. The germline V gene encodes CDR1 LGHNT and CDR2 FRNRAP.

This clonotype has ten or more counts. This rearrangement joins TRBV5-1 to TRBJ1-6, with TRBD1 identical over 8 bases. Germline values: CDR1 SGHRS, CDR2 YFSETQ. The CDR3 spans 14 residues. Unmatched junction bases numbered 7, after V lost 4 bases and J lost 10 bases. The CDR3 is CASSQDRAGSPLHF. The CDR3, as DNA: TGCGCCAGCAGCCAGGACAGGGCAGGATCACCCCTCCACTTT.